The present T cell receptor (beta chain) was sequenced within a study of technical replicates of blood from several donors. Per the germline V gene, CDR1 is LNHDA and CDR2 is SQIVND (reference sequence). The CDR3 sequence is 16 residues long. Trimming shortened V by 1 base and J by 5 bases, and 14 bases separated the two germline ends. Sequencing used immunoSEQ multiplex PCR; TCRdb keeps in-frame clones, though not all of them. The sample contains over 85,000 clones, roughly 94% of which appear only once. This clonotype was sampled from a human donor in good health. Source material: T cells isolated from PBMCs. The rearrangement links TRBV19 to TRBJ1-4; D is unresolved. Here the CDR3 DNA reads TGTGCCAGTAGTATAGGAGTCGCACGGGTCAATGAAAAACTGTTTTTT. This gives the protein CASSIGVARVNEKLFF.